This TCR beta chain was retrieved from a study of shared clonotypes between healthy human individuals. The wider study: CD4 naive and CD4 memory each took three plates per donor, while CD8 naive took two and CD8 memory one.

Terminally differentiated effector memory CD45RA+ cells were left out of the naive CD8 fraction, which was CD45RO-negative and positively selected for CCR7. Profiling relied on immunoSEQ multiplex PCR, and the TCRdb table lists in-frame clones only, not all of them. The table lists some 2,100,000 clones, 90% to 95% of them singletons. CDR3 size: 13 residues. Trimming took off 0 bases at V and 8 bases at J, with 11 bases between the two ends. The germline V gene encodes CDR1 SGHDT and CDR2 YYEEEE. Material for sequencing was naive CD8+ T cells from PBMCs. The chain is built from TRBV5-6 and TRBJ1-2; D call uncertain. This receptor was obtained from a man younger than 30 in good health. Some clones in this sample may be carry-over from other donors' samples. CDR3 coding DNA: TGTGCCAGCAGCTTGGGGCAGATTGCGGGCTACACCTTC. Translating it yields CASSLGQIAGYTF.